The clone carrying this T cell receptor (beta chain) has more than one count but fewer than ten. Its antigen is still unknown. The sample originates from a study of vaccination and CD4 T cells after COVID-19. Study context: Six male and four female convalescents took part, two of them Hispanic. Cells were stimulated with overlapping spike peptides from SARS-CoV-2, HCoV-NL63, HCoV-OC43 and HCoV-229E.

An Oncomine TCR Beta short-read assay was used to sequence the DNA from cultured CD4+ T cells. TCRdb fed the PCR reads into MiXCR, producing one record per CDR3 protein. The sample holds fewer than 15,000 distinct CDR3 sequences, about 28% seen once. The treatment is: approximately 11-day PBMC culture with coronavirus spike peptide pools or control peptides (ViraFEST assay). Each well received 2 million or so PBMCs, cultured with about 9.1 IU/ml IL-2 and 10 ug/ml peptide pools. With V trimmed by 6 bases and J by 5 bases, 6 bases remained unmatched. Per the germline V gene, CDR1 is SGHTA and CDR2 is FQGNSA. This CDR3 comprises 14 residues.

This chain connects TRBV7-2 to TRBJ1-2; 10 bases map to TRBD1. Sequences were obtained from cultured CD4+ T cells from blood. The source of this sequence is a human donor with COVID-19. CDR3 loop: CASSWAGQGYGYTF. For the CDR3, the DNA is TGTGCCAGCAGTTGGGCGGGACAGGGGTATGGCTACACCTTC.